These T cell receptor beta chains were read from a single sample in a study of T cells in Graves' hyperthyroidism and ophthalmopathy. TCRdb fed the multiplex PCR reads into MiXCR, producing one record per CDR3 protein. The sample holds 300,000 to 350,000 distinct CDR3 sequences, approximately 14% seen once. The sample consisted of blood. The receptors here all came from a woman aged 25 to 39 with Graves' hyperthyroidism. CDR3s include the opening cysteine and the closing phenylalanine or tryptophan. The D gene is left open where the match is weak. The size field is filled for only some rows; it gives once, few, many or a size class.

CASSSRQGPTYGYTF	TGTGCCAGCAGTTCACGACAGGGCCCGACCTATGGCTACACCTTC	TRBV6-9	TRBJ1-2	TRBD1	few
CSARDYRTGIPDEQYF	TGCAGTGCTAGAGATTATCGGACAGGGATCCCCGACGAGCAGTACTTC	TRBV20-1	TRBJ2-7	TRBD1	few
CASSLGRALRTPGKLFF	TGTGCCAGCAGCTTAGGGAGGGCCCTTCGAACACCGGGGAAGCTGTTTTTT	TRBV7-2	TRBJ2-2	.	many
CASSLYPIAMNTEAFF	TGTGCCAGCAGTTTATATCCCATCGCCATGAACACTGAAGCTTTCTTT	TRBV12-3/TRBV12-4	TRBJ1-1	.	.
CASSLRDGDEQFF	TGTGCCAGCAGCCTACGGGATGGCGATGAGCAGTTCTTC	TRBV5-4	TRBJ2-1	.	many
CASKDRALHIQYF	TGTGCCAGTAAGGACAGGGCCCTACACATTCAGTACTTC	TRBV19	TRBJ2-4	TRBD1	.
CASSLGAGGSPNEQFF	TGTGCCAGCAGCTTAGGAGCGGGAGGGTCGCCCAATGAGCAGTTCTTC	TRBV7-8	TRBJ2-1	TRBD2	many
CASSQQGTTANYGYTF	TGTGCCAGCAGTCAACAGGGAACTACAGCTAACTATGGCTACACCTTC	TRBV2	TRBJ1-2	.	many
CASRRGGAGVTSYEQYF	TGTGCCAGCAGGAGGGGGGGGGCGGGAGTCACATCCTACGAGCAGTACTTC	TRBV28	TRBJ2-7	.	once
CASAGNWTDTQYF	TGTGCCAGTGCCGGGAACTGGACAGATACGCAGTATTTT	TRBV3-1	TRBJ2-3	.	few
CASSFRRISNQPQHF	TGTGCCAGCAGCTTCCGCCGGATTAGCAATCAGCCCCAGCATTTT	TRBV7-2	TRBJ1-5	.	.
CASRMGGGETQYF	TGTGCCAGCAGAATGGGGGGTGGGGAGACCCAGTACTTC	TRBV11-2	TRBJ2-5	.	many
CASSLSASGEQFF	TGTGCCAGCAGCTTATCGGCTAGCGGAGAGCAGTTCTTC	TRBV7-2	TRBJ2-1	TRBD2	few
CASGTTFDTQYF	TGTGCCTCCGGGACCACATTCGATACGCAGTATTTT	TRBV28	TRBJ2-3	.	.
CATHPGNFPSGANVLTF	TGTGCCACCCATCCGGGAAATTTTCCCTCTGGGGCCAACGTCCTGACTTTC	TRBV6-1	TRBJ2-6	.	.
CASSSVQLNSYEQYF	TGTGCCAGCAGCAGCGTACAGCTGAACTCCTACGAGCAGTACTTC	TRBV12-3/TRBV12-4	TRBJ2-7	.	many
CASSLEGGYGYTF	TGTGCCAGCAGCTTGGAAGGTGGCTATGGCTACACCTTC	TRBV5-4	TRBJ1-2	.	.
CASSKGGQGVTNEKLFF	TGTGCCAGCAGCAAGGGGGGGCAGGGGGTTACTAATGAAAAACTGTTTTTT	TRBV7-9	TRBJ1-4	TRBD1	.
CASRLGFGRGGEKLFF	TGTGCCAGCAGGTTGGGGTTCGGCAGGGGGGGCGAAAAACTGTTTTTT	TRBV28	TRBJ1-4	TRBD1	many
CASKRGQTYEQYF	TGCGCCAGCAAGCGAGGACAGACCTACGAGCAGTACTTC	TRBV5-1	TRBJ2-7	.	many
CASRASGRTDTQYF	TGTGCGTCTCGGGCTAGCGGGAGAACAGATACGCAGTATTTT	TRBV6-2/TRBV6-3	TRBJ2-3	TRBD2	few
CASSLAGTGGPLAKNIQYF	TGTGCCAGCAGTTTAGCCGGGACAGGGGGTCCCCTAGCCAAAAACATTCAGTACTTC	TRBV12-3/TRBV12-4	TRBJ2-4	TRBD1	many
CASSLGGWGAEQFF	TGTGCCAGCAGCTTAGGGGGTTGGGGTGCTGAGCAGTTCTTC	TRBV7-9	TRBJ2-1	.	few
CASSLREGNGPQHF	TGTGCCAGCAGCTTACGTGAGGGTAACGGGCCCCAGCATTTT	TRBV7-8	TRBJ1-5	.	many
CASSFDGTEAFF	TGTGCCAGCAGTTTCGACGGCACTGAAGCTTTCTTT	TRBV12-3/TRBV12-4	TRBJ1-1	.	many
CASSGGTRGFETQYF	TGCGCCAGCAGCGGGGGGACTAGAGGCTTTGAGACCCAGTACTTC	TRBV5-1	TRBJ2-5	TRBD2	.
CAWSSPGTDQETQYF	TGTGCCTGGAGTTCACCCGGGACAGACCAAGAGACCCAGTACTTC	TRBV30	TRBJ2-5	TRBD1	many
CASSFRAQKEKLFF	TGTGCCAGCAGTTTTCGGGCCCAGAAGGAAAAACTGTTTTTT	TRBV28	TRBJ1-4	.	many
CASSSELVPGELFF	TGTGCCAGCAGTTCTGAACTAGTTCCCGGGGAGCTGTTTTTT	TRBV27	TRBJ2-2	.	.
CASSSSGSGSYEQYF	TGTGCCAGCAGTTCAAGCGGGAGTGGATCCTACGAGCAGTACTTC	TRBV6-1	TRBJ2-7	TRBD2	many
CASSLMARTTSRETQYF	TGTGCCAGCAGTTTAATGGCTCGGACCACCTCGCGGGAGACCCAGTACTTC	TRBV27	TRBJ2-5	.	many
CASRPGQGGWNEQFF	TGTGCCAGCAGACCTGGACAGGGGGGATGGAATGAGCAGTTCTTC	TRBV28	TRBJ2-1	TRBD1	many
CASSSRVSSQHF	TGTGCCAGCAGTTCCCGGGTGTCTTCCCAGCATTTT	TRBV12-3/TRBV12-4	TRBJ1-5	.	.
CATSDFGGNQPQHF	TGTGCCACCAGTGATTTCGGCGGGAATCAGCCCCAGCATTTT	TRBV24-1	TRBJ1-5	.	many
CASSSGTSNYGYTF	TGCGCCAGCAGCTCCGGGACATCCAACTATGGCTACACCTTC	TRBV5-1	TRBJ1-2	.	few
CASSQFNTILLYF	TGTGCCAGCAGCCAATTCAACACGATCCTTCTATATTTT	TRBV28	TRBJ1-3	.	few
CASSLEASSYEQYF	TGTGCCAGCAGCTTAGAGGCCTCTTCCTACGAGCAGTACTTC	TRBV7-2	TRBJ2-7	.	many
CASMEGAPHIQYF	TGTGCCAGCATGGAGGGTGCGCCCCACATTCAGTACTTC	TRBV6-2/TRBV6-3	TRBJ2-4	.	few
CASSRGPSGDTDTQYF	TGTGCCAGCAGCCGCGGGCCTAGCGGGGACACAGATACGCAGTATTTT	TRBV7-9	TRBJ2-3	TRBD2	many
CASSPTSGRAGYEQYF	TGTGCCAGCAGCCCGACTAGCGGGAGGGCCGGGTACGAGCAGTACTTC	TRBV11-2	TRBJ2-7	TRBD2	many
CASSLTGHEQFF	TGTGCCAGCAGTTTAACAGGCCATGAGCAGTTCTTC	TRBV12-3/TRBV12-4	TRBJ2-1	.	many
CASSSQGARGYTF	TGTGCCAGCAGCTCGCAGGGGGCGCGGGGCTACACCTTC	TRBV5-5	TRBJ1-2	TRBD1	few
CATSIKQDSSYEQYF	TGTGCCACCAGCATAAAACAGGACAGCTCCTACGAGCAGTACTTC	TRBV15	TRBJ2-7	.	many
CASSQDPGGAGDTQYF	TGCGCCAGCAGCCAAGATCCGGGGGGCGCGGGAGATACGCAGTATTTT	TRBV4-1	TRBJ2-3	.	.
CASSEKTSFYEQFF	TGTGCCAGCAGCGAAAAGACTAGTTTCTATGAGCAGTTCTTC	TRBV11-2	TRBJ2-1	.	many
CASSRGWGSPLHF	TGTGCCAGCAGTCGAGGGTGGGGTTCACCCCTCCACTTT	TRBV28	TRBJ1-6	.	many
CASSARWTSGLLDEQFF	TGTGCCAGCAGCGCGAGATGGACTAGCGGGCTGCTGGATGAGCAGTTCTTC	TRBV9	TRBJ2-1	TRBD2	.